This T cell receptor beta chain derives from a study of blood T cell repertoires in COVID-19. Whole-study context: Some COVID-19 samples were acute and others convalescent; all came from the United States, Italy and Spain. The cDNA or gDNA used as material had been derived from T cells, B-cell-depleted T cells, or PBMCs.

Authors' processing steps: Amplification with reference gene primers provided the estimates of nucleated cell counts. Produced via immunoSEQ multiplex PCR; TCRdb's table is partial and in-frame only. The DNA gave D and trimming, while V, J and clone size come from that table. Of 200,000 or so clones listed, 65% to 85% are singletons. The CDR3 has 15 amino acids. CDR1 and CDR2 from the germline V gene are SGDLS and YYNGEE. V shed 3 bases, J shed 3 bases, and the junction held 8 bases outside the gene matches. This TCR derives from a man between 60 and 75 years old with active or convalescent COVID-19. Sequenced input: peripheral blood. The chain is built from TRBV9 and TRBJ1-1; the match to TRBD1 covers 7 bases. The CDR3 nucleotides read TGTGCCAGCAGCGGAACAGGGGACCTGTACACTGAAGCTTTCTTT. As protein: CASSGTGDLYTEAFF. Based on the CDR3 plus reference TRBV9 and TRBJ1-1, the full variable domain is DSGVTQTPKHLITATGQRVTLRCSPRSGDLSVYWYQQSLDQGLQFLIQYYNGEERAKGNILERFSAQQFPDLHSELNLSSLELGDSALYFCASSGTGDLYTEAFFGQGTRLTVV.